Following are 32 T cell receptor beta chains from one sample sequenced in a study of cytomegalovirus exposure and HLA in healthy donors. Primers: 60 Vbeta forward and 13 Jbeta reverse. Data came from immunoSEQ multiplex PCR; TCRdb stores just in-frame clones and leaves some out. Found here are 180,000 or so clones, over 60% of them singletons; the top ten hold more than 13%. The material sequenced was PBMCs. All receptors derive from a man aged 50 or older in good health and CMV-seropositive.

V and J are TRBV7-2 and TRBJ2-5, with 9 bases aligning to TRBD2. The CDR3 has 17 amino acids. In germline, CDR1 is SGHTA, CDR2 FQGNSA. V gave up 0 bases and J gave up 5 bases; unmatched junction bases: 10. CDR3: CASSLAQIAGAGETQYF. Written as DNA, the CDR3 is TGTGCCAGCAGCTTAGCGCAGATAGCGGGGGCAGGGGAGACCCAGTACTTC.

This clone was detected only a few times. The genes are TRBV19 and TRBJ2-6, with 7 bases identical to TRBD1. V lost 8 bases and J lost 4; bases outside the gene matches: 5. CDR1 and CDR2 from the germline V gene are LNHDA and SQIVND (reference sequence). This CDR3 has 14 residues. The CDR3 protein is CASCDRAGANVLTF. The CDR3 nucleotides are TGTGCCAGTTGTGACAGGGCCGGGGCCAACGTCCTGACTTTC.

The chain is built from TRBV7-9 and TRBJ2-7, with a tentative D call TRBD2 (7 bases). This CDR3 region has 12 residues. Germline V lookup: CDR1 SEHNR, CDR2 FQNEAQ (reference sequence). The CDR3 here is CAGSLEGGEQYV. CDR3 nucleotide sequence: TGTGCCGGCAGCTTAGAGGGGGGGGAGCAGTACGTC.

CDR3 bases: TGTGCCATCAGTGGCGGGGACTACGAGCAGTACTTC. As protein: CAISGGDYEQYF. The chain joins TRBV10-3 to TRBJ2-7, with a weak D call TRBD2 (6 bases). CDR3 length: 12 amino acids. CDR1 and CDR2 from the germline V gene are ENHRY and SYGVKD. Between the trimmed V and J ends, which lost 4 bases and 3 bases, there was a span of 7 bases.

The rearrangement joins TRBV28 to TRBJ1-6; TRBD1 is a possible D gene (6 bases). The length of the CDR3 is 12 residues. CDR1 and CDR2 (germline): MDHEN, SYDVKM. V dropped 7 bases and J dropped 9 bases, with 10 bases sitting between them. The DNA of the CDR3 is TGTGCCAGCAATGGACAGAGTTCACCCCTCCACTTT. This codes for CASNGQSSPLHF.

The chain uses TRBV7-9 and TRBJ2-2, with D unclear. The CDR3 spans 18 residues. CDR1 and CDR2 (germline): SEHNR, FQNEAQ (reference sequence). V gave up 1 base and J gave up 0 bases, with 15 bases separating them. As DNA, the CDR3 is TGTGCCAGCAGCTTAGATCTCAGGTTAAGAGCGAACACCGGGGAGCTGTTTTTT. Its translation is CASSLDLRLRANTGELFF.

The rearrangement joins TRBV6-6 to TRBJ2-7; TRBD1 is a possible D gene (6 bases). CDR1 and CDR2 from the germline V gene are MNHNY and SVGAGI (reference sequence). V was cut by 5 bases and J by 2 bases, with 16 bases left in between. CDR3 length: 15 amino acids. CDR3 sequence (DNA): TGTGCCAGCAGTCCTAACCGGGACAATGCCTACGAGCAGTACGTC. Protein sequence: CASSPNRDNAYEQYV.

V usage is TRBV4-3 and J usage is TRBJ1-6, with a possible D match to TRBD1 (5 bases). The V end was cut by 6 bases, the J end by 6 bases, with 12 bases between. The length of the CDR3 is 14 residues. Germline values: CDR1 LGHNA, CDR2 YSLEER. This CDR3 is CASSPRQINSPLHF. Here the CDR3 DNA reads TGCGCCAGCAGTCCAAGACAGATTAATTCACCCCTCCACTTT.

This rearrangement joins TRBV7-9 to TRBJ1-4; 7 bases map to TRBD1. The V and J ends lost 9 bases and 4 bases, in that order; junction bases with no gene match: 11. The CDR3 is 15 amino acids. From germline, CDR1 is SEHNR and CDR2 FQNEAQ (reference sequence). The CDR3 sequence is CASSSGDSDNEKLFF. The CDR3 DNA is TGTGCCAGTTCCTCCGGGGACAGCGATAATGAAAAACTGTTTTTT.

This chain links TRBV1 with TRBJ1-1; whether TRBD1, the table's D call, matches the DNA was not checked. TRBV1 is tagged as a pseudogene. This CDR3 spans 15 amino acids. The DNA for the CDR3 is TGCACCAGCAGTCCGCTCCGCAGGGAAGACACTGAAGCTTTCTTT. It is translated as CTSSPLRREDTEAFF.

This chain uses TRBV9 with TRBJ1-2, with 11 nucleotides matching TRBD1. Trimming removed 2 bases from V and 2 bases from J; junction bases left unmatched: 2. Germline V gene data show CDR1 as SGDLS and CDR2 as YYNGEE. The CDR3 covers 15 residues. The CDR3 DNA reads as TGTGCCAGCAGCGTTTGGACAGGGGGCAACTATGGCTACACCTTC. As protein: CASSVWTGGNYGYTF.

Worth noting for this clone: The sample has other DNA sequences that encode this CDR3 too. V is TRBV10-3 and J is TRBJ1-1; TRBD1 is a possible D gene (5 bases). The CDR3 runs to 14 residues. CDR1 and CDR2 from the germline V gene are ENHRY and SYGVKD. The V and J ends lost 7 bases and 0 bases respectively, with 12 bases between them. Here the CDR3 reads CAINSGPVNTEAFF. The CDR3 DNA reads TGTGCCATCAATTCAGGGCCTGTGAACACTGAAGCTTTCTTT.

The table lists this clone with a few counts. The V call is TRBV19, the J call TRBJ2-3, with 11 nucleotides matching TRBD1. Germline lookup yields CDR1 LNHDA and CDR2 SQIVND (reference sequence). After removal of 5 bases from V and 3 bases from J, the junction contained 10 bases not matched to a gene. CDR3 size: 17 residues. The CDR3 protein is CASSLNRDRGSTDTQYF. The CDR3 DNA sequence: TGTGCCAGTAGTCTCAACCGGGACAGGGGGTCGACAGATACGCAGTATTTT.

The chain has TRBV6-5 and TRBJ1-1, with D uncertain. The V end was cut by 2 bases, the J end by 1 base, with 5 bases between. The CDR3 contains 13 residues. Germline V gene data show CDR1 as MNHEY and CDR2 as SVGAGI. The chain's CDR3 is CASSYEGNTEAFF. Written as DNA, the CDR3 is TGTGCCAGCAGTTACGAGGGGAACACTGAAGCTTTCTTT.

The chain joins TRBV6-6 to TRBJ2-2; D may be TRBD2 (7 bases). Trimming shortened V by 5 bases and J by 0 bases, and 10 bases separated the two germline ends. The CDR3 has 15 amino acids. CDR1 is MNHNY and CDR2 is SVGAGI in the germline V gene (reference sequence). The CDR3 here is CASSRGGPNTGELFF. For the CDR3, the DNA is TGTGCCAGCAGTCGCGGGGGCCCGAACACCGGGGAGCTGTTTTTT.

The chain employs TRBV19 and TRBJ1-5; TRBD1 aligns across 10 bases. Trimming at V came to 7 bases and at J to 5 bases, leaving 8 bases not matched to a gene. The CDR3 runs to 15 residues. In germline, CDR1 is LNHDA, CDR2 SQIVND (reference sequence). The CDR3 DNA is TGTGCCAGTAAACAGGGACAGGGGACCTATCAGCCCCAGCATTTT. It translates to CASKQGQGTYQPQHF.

The rearrangement links TRBV19 to TRBJ2-7; 7 bases are shared with TRBD1. This CDR3 spans 15 amino acids. The germline V gene has CDR1 LNHDA and CDR2 SQIVND (reference sequence). Germline trimming cut 6 bases from V and 6 bases from J; bases unmatched to any gene: 14. This chain's CDR3 is CASRTSGTEPSEQYF. The CDR3 DNA reads as TGTGCCAGTAGGACGTCCGGGACAGAACCCTCCGAGCAGTACTTC. Full variable domain (remainder filled in from reference TRBV19 and TRBJ2-7): DGGITQSPKYLFRKEGQNVTLSCEQNLNHDAMYWYRQDPGQGLRLIYYSQIVNDFQKGDIAEGYSVSREKKESFPLTVTSAQKNPTAFYLCASRTSGTEPSEQYFGPGTRLTVT.

The chain links TRBV6-1 to TRBJ1-1; D perhaps matches TRBD1 (5 bases). The germline V and J ends were trimmed by 8 bases and 2 bases, with 12 bases remaining between them. CDR3 length: 13 amino acids. CDR1 and CDR2 (germline): MNHNS, SASEGT. This CDR3 reads CASVLRGNTEAFF. The CDR3 DNA reads as TGTGCCAGCGTTTTAAGGGGAAACACTGAAGCTTTCTTT.

A few counts support this clone. The rearrangement uses TRBV5-1 and TRBJ1-6; 7 bases are a match to TRBD1. J gave up 3 bases and V 3 bases, and 6 bases lay outside the gene matches. There are 16 residues in the CDR3. Germline CDR1 and CDR2: SGHRS and YFSETQ. CDR3: CASSSWGTDYNSPLHF. CDR3 bases: TGCGCCAGCAGCTCCTGGGGGACAGACTATAATTCACCCCTCCACTTT.

V gene TRBV2 combines with J gene TRBJ1-4, with 7 bases lining up with TRBD1. CDR1 is SNHLY and CDR2 is FYNNEI in the germline V gene. The trim removed 5 bases at V and 3 bases at J, leaving 6 bases unmatched. The CDR3 sequence is 15 residues long. The CDR3 DNA reads TGTGCCAGCAGTCGACAGGGAAAGGCTAATGAAAAACTGTTTTTT. It is translated as CASSRQGKANEKLFF.

The V call is TRBV13, the J call TRBJ1-1; D is unresolved. The germline V and J ends were trimmed by 2 bases and 8 bases, with 15 bases remaining between them. Germline-derived CDR1 and CDR2 are PRHDT and FYEKMQ (reference sequence). The CDR3 extends over 14 amino acids. The CDR3 here is CASSLNLEEREAFF. DNA for the CDR3: TGTGCCAGCAGCTTAAATCTTGAGGAGAGGGAAGCTTTCTTT.

The chain uses TRBV27 and TRBJ2-7, with TRBD2 matching 7 bases. Unmatched junction bases numbered 1, after V lost 4 bases and J lost 7 bases. Germline V CDR1 and CDR2: MNHEY, SMNVEV (reference sequence). CDR3 size: 11 residues. The CDR3 spells CASSWGGEQYF. The CDR3 nucleotides are TGTGCCAGCAGTTGGGGAGGGGAGCAGTACTTC.

The V and J genes are TRBV6-1 and TRBJ1-2, with 7 bases identical to TRBD1. Trimming took 8 bases from V and 0 from J; bases not matched to a gene: 6. CDR1 is MNHNS, CDR2 SASEGT, per germline. This CDR3 is 14 amino acids long. The CDR3: CASLFRGANYGYTF. Written as DNA, the CDR3 is TGTGCCAGCCTTTTCAGGGGGGCTAACTATGGCTACACCTTC.

The chain combines TRBV6-1 with TRBJ2-5; D is undetermined. Germline CDR1 reads MNHNS; CDR2 reads SASEGT. The CDR3 length is 13 residues. The V and J ends lost 7 bases and 4 bases respectively, with 13 bases between them. CDR3 coding DNA: TGTGCCAGCACATCCTCGTCAGGAGAGACCCAGTACTTC. Protein product: CASTSSSGETQYF.

The chain couples TRBV5-1 to TRBJ1-1; 7 bases line up with TRBD1. The CDR3 is 15 amino acids. From germline, CDR1 is SGHRS and CDR2 YFSETQ. J lost 11 bases, V lost 0 bases, and 13 bases had no gene match. The CDR3 loop is CASSLDSAGQVRAFF. CDR3 bases: TGCGCCAGCAGCTTGGATAGTGCTGGACAGGTCCGGGCTTTCTTT.

This clone was counted between two and nine times. The chain recombines TRBV4-3 with TRBJ1-1; 9 bases map to TRBD1. V was pared by 3 bases and J by 3 bases, with 8 bases of the junction left unmatched. CDR1 LGHNA and CDR2 YSLEER come from the germline V gene. The length of the CDR3 is 16 residues. In DNA, the CDR3 is TGCGCCAGCAGCCAGTTTCCACAGGGGGCGGACACTGAAGCTTTCTTT. It encodes CASSQFPQGADTEAFF.

The chain combines TRBV11-2 with TRBJ1-1; no clear D gene. The CDR3 contains 13 residues. Trimming took off 5 bases at V and 0 bases at J, with 7 bases between the two ends. CDR1 SGHAT and CDR2 FQNNGV come from the germline V gene. The chain's CDR3 is CASSNQMNTEAFF. In nucleotides, the CDR3 is TGTGCCAGCAGCAATCAGATGAACACTGAAGCTTTCTTT.

This clone was seen just once. The CDR3: CASSPGQGIGGYTF. For the CDR3, the DNA is TGTGCCAGCTCCCCTGGACAGGGAATTGGTGGCTACACCTTC. The rearrangement uses TRBV18 and TRBJ1-2; 8 bases fit TRBD1. Germline-derived CDR1 and CDR2 are KGHSH and LQKENI. The CDR3 sequence is 14 residues long. V lost 6 bases to trimming and J lost 7 bases; unmatched junction nucleotides: 10.

This rearrangement joins TRBV6-5 to TRBJ2-7; D might be TRBD1 (6 bases). Germline V CDR1 and CDR2: MNHEY, SVGAGI. This CDR3 comprises 13 residues. V dropped 5 bases and J dropped 2 bases, with 10 bases sitting between them. The CDR3 DNA is TGTGCCAGCAGTCTAGGACAGACCTACGAGCAGTACTTC. This codes for CASSLGQTYEQYF.

The V gene is TRBV7-2, the J gene TRBJ1-5; TRBD1 might be the D (5 bases). The CDR3 loop spans 14 amino acids. The germline gives CDR1 SGHTA, CDR2 FQGNSA. With 5 bases removed from V and 3 bases from J, the gap between germline ends came to 11 bases. CDR3 bases: TGTGCCAGCAGCGGCAGGGTTGACAATCAGCCCCAGCATTTT. It encodes CASSGRVDNQPQHF.

V usage is TRBV11-3 and J usage is TRBJ1-1, with D perhaps TRBD1 (5 bases). V lost 5 bases to trimming and J lost 1 base, with 11 bases between them. From germline, CDR1 is SGHNT and CDR2 YENEEA. The CDR3 totals 14 residues. CDR3 in amino acids: CASSMGGTNTEAFF. The DNA for the CDR3 is TGTGCCAGCAGCATGGGGGGGACGAACACTGAAGCTTTCTTT.

The chain uses TRBV5-1 and TRBJ1-3; a weak D match, TRBD1 (5 bases). V lost 3 bases, J lost 4 bases, and 11 bases lay in between. Germline CDR1 and CDR2: SGHRS and YFSETQ. The length of the CDR3 is 14 residues. The CDR3 DNA reads as TGCGCCAGCAGCTCCTCAGGGTTCGGAAACACCATATATTTT. Protein: CASSSSGFGNTIYF.